This is a list of T cell receptor beta chains from one sample in a study of blood T cell repertoires in COVID-19. TCRdb keeps only in-frame clones here, not all; method: immunoSEQ multiplex PCR. Counted here are approximately 300,000 clones, around 90% occurring once; the ten biggest clones make up around 3.5%. The sample consisted of peripheral blood. The receptors here all came from a woman aged 40-49 years with acute or convalescent COVID-19. The CDR3 runs from the conserved cysteine through the conserved F or W. Fields, in order: J gene, V gene, clone size, D gene, CDR3 DNA, CDR3 protein. D genes are given only for firm matches. Clone size, where shown, is once, few, many, or a class for clones that have expanded.

>TRBJ2-3|TRBV5-6|NA|TRBD2
TGTGCCAGCAGCTTGTTTAGTAGCGGGGGGTATAGCACAGATACGCAGTATTTT
CASSLFSSGGYSTDTQYF
>TRBJ2-5|TRBV9|NA|TRBD2
TGTGCCAGCAGCGTAGCTACGGGGGGAAGGTTTAAGGAGACCCAGTACTTC
CASSVATGGRFKETQYF
>TRBJ2-1|TRBV2|NA|NA
TGTGCCAGGGGGGGTGAGCAGTTCTTC
CARGGEQFF
>TRBJ2-5|TRBV7-8|NA|NA
TGTGCCAGCAGCTTAAAGTGGGCAGAACAAGAGACCCAGTACTTC
CASSLKWAEQETQYF
>TRBJ1-1|TRBV25-1|NA|TRBD1
TGTGCCAGCAGGGACAGGAGGGACACTGAAGCTTTCTTT
CASRDRRDTEAFF
>TRBJ2-2|TRBV5-8|once|TRBD2
TGTGCCAGCAGCTTGGCCCTAGCGGTTACCGGGGAGCTGTTTTTT
CASSLALAVTGELFF
>TRBJ1-4|TRBV20-1|NA|TRBD1
TGCAGTGCTAGTCTTACAGGGGTAACTAATGAAAAACTGTTTTTT
CSASLTGVTNEKLFF
>TRBJ2-2|TRBV19|NA|TRBD2
TGTGCCAGTAGTGGTGGACTAGCTCCGCGTCCCGGGGAGCTGTTTTTT
CASSGGLAPRPGELFF
>TRBJ1-2|TRBV14|NA|TRBD1
TGTGCCAGCAGCTCGGACAGGGGGCGTCCTACCATCCTACCCCATGGCTACACCTTC
CASSSDRGRPTILPHGYTF
>TRBJ1-2|TRBV6-6|once|NA
TGTGCCAGCAGTTACTCAAGAGGGCTCGGGGACTATGGCTACACCTTC
CASSYSRGLGDYGYTF
>TRBJ1-2|TRBV27|NA|NA
TGTGCCAGCAGTTATCGGGGAGATGGCTACACCTTC
CASSYRGDGYTF
>TRBJ1-4|TRBV23-1|NA|NA
TGCGCCAGCAGTCAACCTGCCGGGGGGGCGGCACTCGAAAAACTGTTTTTT
CASSQPAGGAALEKLFF
>TRBJ2-2|TRBV3-1/TRBV3-2|NA|TRBD2
TGTGCCAGCAGACCAAGCAGCGGGGGGGTGGCCGGGGAGCTGTTTTTT
CASRPSSGGVAGELFF
>TRBJ2-5|TRBV19|NA|TRBD1
TGTGCCAGTAGTCCCGGGACAGGCTCGGAGACCCAGTACTTC
CASSPGTGSETQYF
>TRBJ2-5|TRBV11-2|NA|NA
TGTGCCAGCAGCTTAGTTCACCATGGGCAGGGGCAAGAGACCCAGTACTTC
CASSLVHHGQGQETQYF
>TRBJ2-2|TRBV19|NA|NA
TGTGCCAGCGCCCCCCCTAGCCGCCGGGAGCTGTTTTTT
CASAPPSRRELFF
>TRBJ1-2|TRBV19|NA|NA
TGTGCCAGTAGTCTGACAGAGAACTATGGCTACACCTTC
CASSLTENYGYTF
>TRBJ1-4|TRBV19|NA|NA
TGTGCCAGTAGTATTGGAGGGGAGGAACTGTTTTTT
CASSIGGEELFF
>TRBJ1-2|TRBV6-5|NA|TRBD1
TGTGCCAGCAGTAAGACAGGGGGCTATGGCTACACCTTC
CASSKTGGYGYTF
>TRBJ2-1|TRBV29-1|few|NA
TGCAGCGTTGTGCCTCAGGGGCAGGACCACAATGAGCAGTTCTTC
CSVVPQGQDHNEQFF
>TRBJ1-1|TRBV5-1|NA|NA
TGCGCCAGCAGCTTTCGCGTTGTCCCCGGGGTTAGCACTGAAGCTTTCTTT
CASSFRVVPGVSTEAFF
>TRBJ1-2|TRBV5-1|NA|TRBD1
TGCGCCAGCAGCCTGGGACAGGGTGGTGGCTACACCTTC
CASSLGQGGGYTF
>TRBJ1-1|TRBV1|NA|NA
TGCACCAGCAGCCAATCCATTGACAGGGCCCCACAAAACACTGAAGCTTTCTTT
CTSSQSIDRAPQNTEAFF
>TRBJ1-2|TRBV12-3/TRBV12-4|once|TRBD1
TGTGCCAGCATACAGGGGGCGAGCTATGGCTACACCTTC
CASIQGASYGYTF
>TRBJ2-3|TRBV18|NA|NA
TGTGCCAGCTCACCGCCCGGGGGGCCAGGTACGCAGTATTTT
CASSPPGGPGTQYF
>TRBJ1-5|TRBV12-3/TRBV12-4|NA|NA
TGTGCCAGCAGTTCGGGGAGTCAGCCCCAGCATTTT
CASSSGSQPQHF
>TRBJ2-3|TRBV9|NA|NA
TGTGCCAGCAGCGTAGAGGGGGTAGGGGGCACAGATACGCAGTATTTT
CASSVEGVGGTDTQYF
>TRBJ1-2|TRBV5-6|NA|TRBD1
TGTGCCAGCAGCTTACAGGGGGCTGACTATGGCTACACCTTC
CASSLQGADYGYTF
>TRBJ1-2|TRBV6-6|NA|NA
TGTGCCAGCACGGGGAACTATGGCTACACCTTC
CASTGNYGYTF
>TRBJ1-2|TRBV4-1|NA|TRBD1
TGCGCCAGCAGCCAAGGGAGGGGGCAGGCCAACTATGGCTACACCTTC
CASSQGRGQANYGYTF
>TRBJ1-2|TRBV18|few|TRBD1
TGTGCCAGCTCTATCCCGGGACAGGACTCTAACTATGGCTACACCTTC
CASSIPGQDSNYGYTF
>TRBJ2-1|TRBV24-1|once|NA
TGTGCCACCAGTGATGGTGCGAATGAGCAGTTCTTC
CATSDGANEQFF
>TRBJ2-2|TRBV5-1|NA|TRBD1
TGCGCCAGCAGCCCAGGGACAGGATACACCGGGGAGCTGTTTTTT
CASSPGTGYTGELFF
>TRBJ1-2|TRBV5-1|once|TRBD1
TGCGCCAGCGGGACAGTTGACAACTATGGCTACACCTTC
CASGTVDNYGYTF
>TRBJ2-4|TRBV5-1|NA|TRBD1
TGCGCCAGCAACTCGGGACAGGCCAAAAACATTCAGTACTTC
CASNSGQAKNIQYF
>TRBJ1-1|TRBV7-9|NA|NA
TGTGCCAGCAGCTTATCCCCCTTGGACAAAATTGAAGCTTTCTTT
CASSLSPLDKIEAFF
>TRBJ1-2|TRBV25-1|NA|TRBD1
TGTGCCAGCAGTGCCGCCAGGGGGCTAAGAAGCTACACCTTC
CASSAARGLRSYTF
>TRBJ2-5|TRBV7-6|NA|TRBD2
TGTGCCAGCAGCTTAGCGTTTGGATCACTAGCGGGGAACCAAGAGACCCAGTACTTC
CASSLAFGSLAGNQETQYF
>TRBJ1-1|TRBV12-3/TRBV12-4|NA|NA
TGTGCCAGCGCGCAGGGCGCTGAAGCTTTCTTT
CASAQGAEAFF
>TRBJ1-1|TRBV20-1|NA|NA
TGCAGTGCTAGTACTCCAGGGGAAGCTTTCTTT
CSASTPGEAFF
>TRBJ1-1|TRBV10-1|NA|TRBD1
TGCGCCAGCAGGCCCAGATGGGACAGGCTACGGAACACTGAAGCTTTCTTT
CASRPRWDRLRNTEAFF
>TRBJ1-2|TRBV11-1|NA|NA
TGTGCCAGCGGGGGTGACAGGACCCCCTATGGCTACACCTTC
CASGGDRTPYGYTF
>TRBJ1-2|TRBV24-1|few|NA
TGTGCCACCAGTGAGCGTTCACCGGGACAACGGAACGGCTACACCTTC
CATSERSPGQRNGYTF
>TRBJ2-1|TRBV2|NA|TRBD2
TGTGCCAGCAGCCCGGGGAGCGGGGCTTACAATGAGCAGTTCTTC
CASSPGSGAYNEQFF
>TRBJ1-4|TRBV6-1|NA|TRBD1
TGTGCCAGCAGTGAAAGCGTGGACAGGGGGACTGAAAAACTGTTTTTT
CASSESVDRGTEKLFF